The 32 T cell receptor beta chains below all came from one sample that was sequenced in a study of shared clonotypes between healthy human individuals. Data came from immunoSEQ multiplex PCR; TCRdb stores just in-frame clones and leaves some out. The sample holds about 1 million clones, about 74% seen once. The sample taken for sequencing was memory CD4+ T cells sorted from blood. Subset indicated: CD45RA-negative fraction. The receptors shown here come from a man between 18 and 35 years old in good health.

V gene TRBV5-1 combines with J gene TRBJ2-1; TRBD2 matches 11 bases. Germline CDR1 is SGHRS and CDR2 is YFSETQ. V lost 4 bases and J lost 3; bases outside the gene matches: 3. This CDR3 has 15 amino acids. The CDR3: CASSVGLADYNEQFF. Written as DNA, the CDR3 is TGCGCCAGCAGCGTGGGACTAGCGGACTACAATGAGCAGTTCTTC. The full variable domain, completed using reference TRBV5-1 and TRBJ2-1, is KAGVTQTPRYLIKTRGQQVTLSCSPISGHRSVSWYQQTPGQGLQFLFEYFSETQRNKGNFPGRFSGRQFSNSRSEMNVSTLELGDSALYLCASSVGLADYNEQFFGPGTRLTVL.

This rearrangement joins TRBV5-4 to TRBJ1-2; TRBD1 might be the D (5 bases). Germline V CDR1 and CDR2: SGHNT, YYREEE (reference sequence). Trimming stripped 4 bases from V and 4 bases from J, with 14 bases between. CDR3 size: 14 residues. The CDR3 sequence: CASSHRDQLYGYTF. The CDR3 bases are TGTGCCAGCAGCCACCGGGACCAGCTCTATGGCTACACCTTC.

Notes on this clone: It may be a read error: a sequence one base away is much more abundant. The sample contains more than one DNA sequence encoding this CDR3. The V call is TRBV7-2, the J call TRBJ1-1; unclear D gene. Trimming shortened V by 1 base and J by 0 bases, and 3 bases separated the two germline ends. The CDR3 covers 13 residues. The germline V gene has CDR1 SGHTA and CDR2 FQGNSA. This CDR3 reads CASSLEMNTEAFF. CDR3 nucleotides: TGTGCCAGCAGCTTAGAGATGAACACTGAAGCTTTCTTT.

V usage is TRBV6-6 and J usage is TRBJ2-7, with 7 bases lining up with TRBD1. The trim removed 5 bases at V and 6 bases at J, leaving 10 bases unmatched. Germline V gives CDR1 MNHNY, CDR2 SVGAGI (reference sequence). The CDR3 sequence is 14 residues long. In nucleotides, the CDR3 is TGTGCCAGCAGTGACGGGACAGTTTCCCGCGAGCAGTACTTC. Protein product: CASSDGTVSREQYF.

This clone has a handful of counts. The J gene is TRBJ1-1, the V gene TRBV4-1; 10 positions match TRBD1. The CDR3 spans 16 residues. CDR1 and CDR2 (germline): MGHRA, YSYEKL. The ends lost 3 bases at V and 0 bases at J; junction bases unmatched: 4. In nucleotides, the CDR3 is TGCGCCAGCAGCCAGGGGGGGACAGGGGTGAACACTGAAGCTTTCTTT. Translating it yields CASSQGGTGVNTEAFF.

On this clone itself: A far larger clone lies a single base away; this is likely a read error. The same CDR3 can be traced to other DNA sequences in this sample. The chain has TRBV6-5 and TRBJ2-6; D not resolved. The germline CDR1 and CDR2 sequences are MNHEY and SVGAGI. Trimming removed 4 bases at V and 0 bases at J, with 1 base between. This CDR3 has 13 residues. CDR3 region: CASSSSGANVLTF. DNA of the CDR3: TGTGCCAGCAGTTCCTCTGGGGCCAACGTCCTGACTTTC.

Note on this clone: Other DNA sequences from this sample encode an identical CDR3 as well. The V and J genes are TRBV19 and TRBJ1-1; 10 bases agree with TRBD1. Germline CDR1 LNHDA, CDR2 SQIVND (reference sequence). CDR3 length: 13 residues. V lost 6 bases, J lost 5 bases, and 3 bases stayed unmatched. This CDR3 reads CASSRDRGTEAFF. In DNA, the CDR3 is TGTGCCAGTAGCCGGGACAGGGGAACTGAAGCTTTCTTT.

A remark on this clone: Within the sample, other DNA sequences also encode this same CDR3. V is TRBV27 and J is TRBJ2-7; D unclear. V dropped 5 bases and J dropped 0 bases, with 11 bases sitting between them. Germline V gene lookup returns CDR1 MNHEY and CDR2 SMNVEV (reference sequence). The CDR3 spans 14 residues. For the CDR3, the DNA is TGTGCCAGCAGTCTGACGATTCTCTCCTACGAGCAGTACTTC. Its protein product is CASSLTILSYEQYF.

This clone came up a few times. The CDR3 is CASRPGTANQPQHF. DNA of the CDR3: TGTGCCAGCAGACCCGGGACGGCGAATCAGCCCCAGCATTTT. The chain is built from TRBV28 and TRBJ1-5; the D gene is possibly TRBD1 (5 bases). The V gene's germline CDR1 is MDHEN and CDR2 SYDVKM. The CDR3 extends over 14 amino acids. Trimming left V 6 bases short and J 4 bases short, with 13 bases between.

This clone was recorded once. The V gene is TRBV2, the J gene TRBJ2-7, with a weak D call TRBD1 (6 bases). Trimming pared 7 bases from V and 0 bases from J, leaving 13 bases between. Germline assignment: CDR1 SNHLY and CDR2 FYNNEI. The CDR3 has 14 amino acids. This chain's CDR3 is CASIRDTISYEQYF. The DNA of the CDR3 is TGTGCCAGCATTCGGGACACCATCTCCTACGAGCAGTACTTC.

The V call is TRBV30, the J call TRBJ2-5, with 11 bases aligning to TRBD2. This CDR3 has 16 amino acids. V trimming: 5 bases; J trimming: 5 bases; junction bases outside the gene matches: 13. Germline loops: CDR1 GTSNPN, CDR2 SVGIG (reference sequence). CDR3 protein: CAWDPGTSGGGETQYF. The DNA of the CDR3 is TGTGCCTGGGATCCCGGGACTAGCGGCGGGGGGGAGACCCAGTACTTC.

This chain joins TRBV6-6 and TRBJ2-1, with 10 nucleotides matching TRBD2. The J segment lost 4 bases and the V segment lost 7 bases, leaving 10 bases of the junction unmatched. This CDR3 comprises 16 residues. From germline, CDR1 is MNHNY and CDR2 SVGAGI (reference sequence). The chain's CDR3 is CASTQGIAGGYNEQFF. CDR3 coding DNA: TGTGCCAGCACCCAGGGAATAGCGGGGGGTTACAATGAGCAGTTCTTC.

This chain uses TRBV18 with TRBJ2-3; no reliable D call. The CDR3 is 18 amino acids. Germline V lookup: CDR1 KGHSH, CDR2 LQKENI. Trimming took off 6 bases at V and 0 bases at J, with 22 bases between the two ends. CDR3 bases: TGTGCCAGCTCTCGCCTAGGATGGGGTCAGCCTAGCACAGATACGCAGTATTTT. The encoded protein is CASSRLGWGQPSTDTQYF.

The chain couples TRBV6-1 to TRBJ2-5; D gene uncertain. The CDR3 spans 14 residues. The germline V gene encodes CDR1 MNHNS and CDR2 SASEGT. V was shortened by 2 bases and J by 1 base, with 8 bases between the two germline ends. DNA of the CDR3: TGTGCCAGCAGTGAAAGTTCCGCCCAAGAGACCCAGTACTTC. Amino acid sequence: CASSESSAQETQYF.

The chain employs TRBV30 and TRBJ1-2; 9 bases are a match to TRBD1. The J segment lost 0 bases and the V segment lost 6 bases, leaving 2 bases of the junction unmatched. This CDR3 is built from 13 residues. Germline values: CDR1 GTSNPN, CDR2 SVGIG (reference sequence). CDR3 nucleotide sequence: TGTGCCTGTGGACAGGGGCCTAACTATGGCTACACCTTC. It yields the protein CACGQGPNYGYTF.

This chain connects TRBV2 to TRBJ1-2; D ambiguous. From germline, CDR1 is SNHLY and CDR2 FYNNEI. The CDR3 has 11 amino acids. Trimming shortened V by 8 bases and J by 7 bases, and 11 bases separated the two germline ends. The CDR3 DNA follows: TGTGCCAGCCGAGTCAAAGCTGGCTACACCTTC. This encodes CASRVKAGYTF. The whole variable domain, filled in from reference TRBV2 and TRBJ1-2, reads EPEVTQTPSHQVTQMGQEVILRCVPISNHLYFYWYRQILGQKVEFLVSFYNNEISEKSEIFDDQFSVERPDGSNFTLKIRSTKLEDSAMYFCASRVKAGYTFGSGTRLTVV.

The CDR3 DNA sequence: TGTGCCAGCAGCTTGGAGGGACTAAAATTCCTCGAGCAGTACTTC. Translating gives CASSLEGLKFLEQYF. The chain joins TRBV7-2 to TRBJ2-7, with TRBD2 matching over 7 bases. Unmatched junction bases numbered 11, after V lost 3 bases and J lost 6 bases. Per the germline V gene, CDR1 is SGHTA and CDR2 is FQGNSA. This CDR3 region has 15 residues. The full variable domain, with the rest looked up from reference TRBV7-2 and TRBJ2-7, is GAGVSQSPSNKVTEKGKDVELRCDPISGHTALYWYRQSLGQGLEFLIYFQGNSAPDKSGLPSDRFSAERTGGSVSTLTIQRTQQEDSAVYLCASSLEGLKFLEQYFGPGTRLTVT.

V usage is TRBV5-1 and J usage is TRBJ1-2; a weak D match, TRBD1 (6 bases). V lost 5 bases, J lost 8 bases, and 19 bases lay in between. Germline CDR1 SGHRS, CDR2 YFSETQ. The CDR3 spans 14 residues. CDR3 sequence: CASSIQQGGSGYTF. The DNA of the CDR3 is TGCGCCAGCAGTATACAACAGGGAGGAAGCGGCTACACCTTC.

This clone appeared a few times. Other DNA sequences in this specimen translate into the identical CDR3. V gene TRBV5-1 combines with J gene TRBJ2-6, with D unclear. The CDR3 contains 15 residues. V lost 3 bases and J lost 0, with 7 bases in between. The germline CDR1 and CDR2 sequences are SGHRS and YFSETQ. The CDR3 is CASSSGSSGANVLTF. The CDR3 DNA sequence: TGCGCCAGCAGCTCCGGATCCTCTGGGGCCAACGTCCTGACTTTC.

The chain couples TRBV29-1 to TRBJ2-3; 10 nucleotides align to TRBD2. V dropped 6 bases and J dropped 1; count of bases not matched to a gene: 10. The germline V gene encodes CDR1 SQVTM and CDR2 ANQGSEA. This CDR3 is built from 16 residues. CDR3 nucleotides: TGCAGCGTCCTCAAGGGGCTAGCGGGAGGCACAGATACGCAGTATTTT. Amino acid sequence: CSVLKGLAGGTDTQYF.

This clone was seen only a few times. The chain uses TRBV30 and TRBJ1-1; 7 nucleotides agree with TRBD1. This CDR3 is built from 12 residues. Germline V lookup: CDR1 GTSNPN, CDR2 SVGIG (reference sequence). The V segment lost 4 bases and the J segment 6 bases; nucleotides outside the gene matches: 5. This CDR3 reads CAWNPGTAEAFF. Written as DNA, the CDR3 is TGTGCCTGGAACCCCGGGACAGCTGAAGCTTTCTTT.

This clone was detected only once. The rearrangement links TRBV28 to TRBJ1-6, with D perhaps TRBD1 (6 bases). Germline CDR1 reads MDHEN; CDR2 reads SYDVKM. Between the trimmed V and J ends, which lost 3 bases and 7 bases, there was a span of 19 bases. This CDR3 is 17 amino acids long. The CDR3 protein is CASSFRPDRRRNSPLHF. The CDR3 nucleotides are TGTGCCAGCAGTTTTCGTCCGGACAGACGGCGCAATTCACCCCTCCACTTT.

This clone was seen just once. This rearrangement joins TRBV19 to TRBJ1-3; TRBD1 is a possible D gene (6 bases). This CDR3 has 15 residues. Trimming left V 5 bases short and J 4 bases short, with 15 bases between. Germline assignment: CDR1 LNHDA and CDR2 SQIVND (reference sequence). In nucleotides, the CDR3 is TGTGCCAGTAGTGGACGTCGGGGGCCAGGAAACACCATATATTTT. The encoded protein is CASSGRRGPGNTIYF. Supplemented by reference TRBV19 and TRBJ1-3, the full variable domain reads DGGITQSPKYLFRKEGQNVTLSCEQNLNHDAMYWYRQDPGQGLRLIYYSQIVNDFQKGDIAEGYSVSREKKESFPLTVTSAQKNPTAFYLCASSGRRGPGNTIYFGEGSWLTVV.

This clone was observed a single time. The chain uses TRBV2 and TRBJ2-7; perhaps D is TRBD1 or TRBD2 (5 bases each). Germline CDR1 reads SNHLY; CDR2 reads FYNNEI. CDR3 length: 14 amino acids. V was clipped by 11 bases and J by 2 bases, with 19 bases between them. CDR3 sequence: CAGHPGGSTYEQYF. DNA for the CDR3: TGTGCCGGACATCCGGGCGGGTCAACCTACGAGCAGTACTTC.

The chain has TRBV5-1 and TRBJ1-4; perhaps TRBD1 as D (5 bases). The V gene's germline CDR1 is SGHRS and CDR2 YFSETQ. The V gene lost 1 base and the J gene lost 8 bases, with 15 bases spanning the gap. There are 15 residues in the CDR3. CDR3 nucleotide sequence: TGCGCCAGCAGCTTGATGGGAGGGGTTGGGGAAAAACTGTTTTTT. Encoded protein: CASSLMGGVGEKLFF.

This clone has a single count. In nucleotides, the CDR3 is TGTGCCAGCAGTGAATTTTCTAGCGGGAAAACAGATACGCAGTATTTT. Protein: CASSEFSSGKTDTQYF. This chain joins TRBV25-1 and TRBJ2-3; 9 positions agree with TRBD2. The length of the CDR3 is 16 residues. With 1 base clipped from V and 3 bases from J, the junction kept 5 bases outside the gene matches. Germline CDR1 MGHDK, CDR2 SYGVNS.

This chain uses TRBV7-3 with TRBJ1-2, with 8 bases matching TRBD1. The CDR3 totals 13 residues. Germline V gene lookup returns CDR1 SGHTA and CDR2 FQGTGA. The V gene end was trimmed by 5 bases and the J gene end by 4 bases; junction bases not matched to a gene: 3. The CDR3 spells CASSPTGAYGYTF. CDR3 in DNA: TGTGCCAGCAGCCCGACAGGGGCCTATGGCTACACCTTC.

This CDR3 reads CASRDGTRQKQYF. As DNA, the CDR3 is TGTGCCAGCAGAGATGGGACTAGACAAAAGCAGTACTTC. This chain joins TRBV2 and TRBJ2-7, with 8 bases aligning to TRBD2. V was clipped by 6 bases and J by 8 bases; unmatched bases: 9. The CDR3 covers 13 residues. In germline, CDR1 is SNHLY, CDR2 FYNNEI.

Worth noting for this clone: A single base separates this from a much larger clone, so it may be a read error. The identical CDR3 is also encoded by other nucleotide sequences in the sample. This rearrangement joins TRBV15 to TRBJ1-5; D not certain. Germline loops: CDR1 LNHNV, CDR2 YYDKDF (reference sequence). The CDR3 is 12 amino acids. Between the trimmed V and J ends, which lost 0 bases and 5 bases, there was a span of 2 bases. CDR3 loop: CATSRDDQPQHF. The DNA for the CDR3 is TGTGCCACCAGCAGAGATGATCAGCCCCAGCATTTT.

The chain uses TRBV27 and TRBJ2-3; 11 nucleotides align to TRBD2. Germline CDR1 reads MNHEY; CDR2 reads SMNVEV (reference sequence). This CDR3 spans 15 amino acids. Trimming at V came to 7 bases and at J to 3 bases, leaving 6 bases not matched to a gene. The CDR3 DNA follows: TGTGCCAGCACCCTGACTAGCGGGGATACAGATACGCAGTATTTT. This encodes CASTLTSGDTDTQYF.

The V gene is TRBV5-1, the J gene TRBJ1-1; possible D gene TRBD1, 6 bases. This CDR3 is 15 amino acids long. Germline CDR1 SGHRS, CDR2 YFSETQ. The V end lost 4 bases, the J end lost 4 bases, and 17 bases lay between the germline ends. CDR3 sequence: CASSPGISGVTEAFF. CDR3 DNA: TGCGCCAGCAGCCCCGGGATCTCAGGGGTCACTGAAGCTTTCTTT.

Concerning this clone: A much larger clone lies a single base off, so this may be a read error. The chain recombines TRBV28 with TRBJ2-7; D remains unclear. The CDR3 contains 12 residues. V lost 6 bases and J lost 6, with 12 bases in between. Germline V gene data show CDR1 as MDHEN and CDR2 as SYDVKM. The CDR3 DNA sequence: TGTGCCAGCAGCGCGACGGAATGCGAGCAGTACTTC. Its translation is CASSATECEQYF.